The clone carrying this T cell receptor beta chain has more than one count but fewer than ten. Antigen specificity is unknown. This entry is derived from a study of identical twins. MiXCR, applied by TCRdb to the 5' RACE reads, yields one record per CDR3 protein. The repertoire consists of around 960,000 distinct CDR3 sequences, with about 12% occurring once and the leading ten covering around 1.6%. V lost 5 bases and J 0 bases, leaving 18 bases between the germline ends. Germline CDR1 and CDR2: MGHRA and YSYEKL. This CDR3 spans 17 amino acids. Study outcomes and limitations: It was cross-sectional statistical analysis, not following the same donors, that the conclusions relied on. Part of the zero-insertion signal could reflect confounding by invariant MAIT and iNKT cells. High-abundance cord blood beta clonotypes had fewer insertions; memory repertoires showed none.

The same sample was also studied in work on yellow fever vaccine responses in identical twins.

Sequencing was performed on PBMCs. The chain recombines TRBV4-1 with TRBJ2-3; D might be TRBD1 (6 bases). The clonotype comes from a woman aged 18-29 years in good health. CDR3 DNA: TGCGCCAGCAGCTCCGGACAGATCCTATCTAGCACAGATACGCAGTATTTT. This sequence encodes CASSSGQILSSTDTQYF.